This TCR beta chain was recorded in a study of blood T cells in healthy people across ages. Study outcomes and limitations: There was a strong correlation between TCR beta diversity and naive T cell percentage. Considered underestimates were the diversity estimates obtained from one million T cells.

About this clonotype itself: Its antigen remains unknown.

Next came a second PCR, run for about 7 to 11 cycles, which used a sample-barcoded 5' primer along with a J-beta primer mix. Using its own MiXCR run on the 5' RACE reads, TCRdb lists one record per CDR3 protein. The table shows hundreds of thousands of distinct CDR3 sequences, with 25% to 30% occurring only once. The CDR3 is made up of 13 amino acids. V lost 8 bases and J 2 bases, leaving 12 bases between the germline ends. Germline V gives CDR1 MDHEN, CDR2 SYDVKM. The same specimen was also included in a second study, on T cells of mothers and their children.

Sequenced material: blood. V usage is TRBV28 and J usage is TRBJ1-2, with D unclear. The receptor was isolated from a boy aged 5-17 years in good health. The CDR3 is CASATSKNYGYTF. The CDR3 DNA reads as TGTGCCAGCGCTACCTCAAAGAACTATGGCTACACCTTC.